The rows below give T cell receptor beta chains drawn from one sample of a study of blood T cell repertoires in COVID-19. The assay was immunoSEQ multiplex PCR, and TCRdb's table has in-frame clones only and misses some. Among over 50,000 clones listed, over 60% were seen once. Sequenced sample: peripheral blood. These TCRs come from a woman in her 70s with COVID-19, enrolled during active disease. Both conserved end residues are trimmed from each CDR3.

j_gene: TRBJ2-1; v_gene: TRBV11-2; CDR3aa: ASSLGAGGSEQF
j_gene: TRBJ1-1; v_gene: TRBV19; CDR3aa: ASSIEQGSTEAF
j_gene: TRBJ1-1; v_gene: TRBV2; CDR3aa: ASRGTGKGTEAF
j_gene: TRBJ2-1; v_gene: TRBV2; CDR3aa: ASTAKGGPSSYNEQF
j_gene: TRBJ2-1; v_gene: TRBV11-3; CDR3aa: ASSSTGNSYNEQF
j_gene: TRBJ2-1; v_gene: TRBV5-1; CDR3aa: ASSLGGGLSYNEQF
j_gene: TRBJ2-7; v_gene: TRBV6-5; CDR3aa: ASSYFRDMPYEQY
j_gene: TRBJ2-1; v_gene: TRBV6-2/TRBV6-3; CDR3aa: ASSYSSLRNEQF
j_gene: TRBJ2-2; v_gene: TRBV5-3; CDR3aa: ARSLARPNTGELF
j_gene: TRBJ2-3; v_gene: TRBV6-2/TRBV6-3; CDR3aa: ASSPGRLPSGDTQY
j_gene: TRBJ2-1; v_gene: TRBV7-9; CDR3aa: ASSGGRYEQF
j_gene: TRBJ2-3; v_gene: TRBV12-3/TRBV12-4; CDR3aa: ASSTGGEDTQY
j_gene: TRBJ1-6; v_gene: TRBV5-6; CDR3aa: ASSSLGPPLH
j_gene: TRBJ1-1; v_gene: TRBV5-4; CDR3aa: ASSLSGAGGGGAF
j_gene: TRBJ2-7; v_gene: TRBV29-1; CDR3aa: STRTGMANEQY
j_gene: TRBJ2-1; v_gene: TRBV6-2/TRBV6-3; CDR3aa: ASSSWRGLNEQF
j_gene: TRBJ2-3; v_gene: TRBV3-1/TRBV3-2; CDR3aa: ASGEGADTQY
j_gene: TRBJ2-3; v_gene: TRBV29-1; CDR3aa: SAPGTSGQGTQY
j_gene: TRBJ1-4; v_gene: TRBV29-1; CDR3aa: SVLTDNEKLF
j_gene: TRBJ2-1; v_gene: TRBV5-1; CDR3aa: ASSSPPGRGEQF
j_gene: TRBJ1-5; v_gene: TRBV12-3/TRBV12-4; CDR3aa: ASEGTFREPQH
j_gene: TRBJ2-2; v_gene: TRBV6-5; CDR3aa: ASSNSGRKAGELF
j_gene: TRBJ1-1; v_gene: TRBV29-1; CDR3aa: SVQTGWRTEAF
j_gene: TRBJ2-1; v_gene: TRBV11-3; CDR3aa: ASGTLTGGRYGRNEQF
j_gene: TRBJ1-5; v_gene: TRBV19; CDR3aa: ASKAGNQPQH
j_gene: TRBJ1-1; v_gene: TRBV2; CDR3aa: ASTRDRLNTEAF
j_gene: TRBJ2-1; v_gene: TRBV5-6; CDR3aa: ASSLYLSGGASYNEQF
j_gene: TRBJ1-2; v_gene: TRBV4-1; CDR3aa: ASSARQVRYGYT
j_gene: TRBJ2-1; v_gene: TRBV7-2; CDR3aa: ASSLAVGASAGYNEQF
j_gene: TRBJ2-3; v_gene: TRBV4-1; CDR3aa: ASARGGISTDTQY
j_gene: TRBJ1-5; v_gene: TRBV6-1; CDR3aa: ASSDAMAGYQPQH
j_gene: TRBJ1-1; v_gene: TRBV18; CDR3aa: ASSGDRVTEAF
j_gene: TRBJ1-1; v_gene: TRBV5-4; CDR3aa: ASSLFGPNTEAF
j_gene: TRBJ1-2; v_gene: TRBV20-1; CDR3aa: RAGGGYGYT
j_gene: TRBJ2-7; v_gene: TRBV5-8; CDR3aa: ASSLGHDKSYEQY
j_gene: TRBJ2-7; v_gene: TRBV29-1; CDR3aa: SVEGGEDRGTYEQY
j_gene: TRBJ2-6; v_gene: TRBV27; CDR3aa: ASRLNRGSGANVLT
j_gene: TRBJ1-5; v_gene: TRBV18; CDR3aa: ASSPSGGNQPQH
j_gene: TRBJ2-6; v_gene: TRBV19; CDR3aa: ASSPTVSGANVLT
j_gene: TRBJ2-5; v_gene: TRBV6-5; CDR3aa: ASRTGWTQY
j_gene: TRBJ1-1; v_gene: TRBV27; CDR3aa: ASSFEGRTEAF
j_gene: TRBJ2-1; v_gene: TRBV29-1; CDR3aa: SVEGKWGGGEQF
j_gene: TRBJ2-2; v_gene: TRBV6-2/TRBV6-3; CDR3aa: ASSYSTSGGPGELF
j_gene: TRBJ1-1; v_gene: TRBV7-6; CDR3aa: ASSSWTGGSTEAF
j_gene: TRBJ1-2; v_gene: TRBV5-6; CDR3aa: ASSLDSYGYT
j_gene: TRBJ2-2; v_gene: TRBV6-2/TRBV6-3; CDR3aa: ASSRQRVGTGELF
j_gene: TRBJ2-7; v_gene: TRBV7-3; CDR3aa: ASSQAGGKVDEQY
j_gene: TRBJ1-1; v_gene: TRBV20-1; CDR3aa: SASANRPGTEAF
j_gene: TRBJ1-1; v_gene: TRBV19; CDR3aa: ASSIFITEAF
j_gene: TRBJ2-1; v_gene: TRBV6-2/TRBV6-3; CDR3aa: ASSGLAGGRSYNEQF
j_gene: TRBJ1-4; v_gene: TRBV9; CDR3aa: ASSKDRNEKLF